The 3 T cell receptor beta chains in this list originate from one sample, sequenced in a study of radiation and T cells in renal cell carcinoma. Using immunoSEQ multiplex PCR, the repertoire was profiled, and TCRdb retains in-frame clones only, with some absent. The profile shows around 140,000 clones, roughly 80% of them singletons. Time point reported: baseline pretreatment blood. The sample's treatment: 15 Gy SBRT to primary tumor, nephrectomy 4 weeks later. The source material was blood, sampled from a patient whose treatment included radiotherapy and nephrectomy. These receptors were collected from a woman aged 45-65 years with renal cell carcinoma.

The chain joins TRBV29-1 to TRBJ2-1; D is ambiguous. The CDR3 contains 10 residues. Germline V gene data show CDR1 as SQVTM and CDR2 as ANQGSEA. V was pared by 3 bases and J by 8 bases, with 5 bases between. DNA of the CDR3: TGCAGCGTTGAGAACGATGAGCAGTTCTTC. It translates to CSVENDEQFF.

This sequence joins TRBV10-1 and TRBJ2-7; 10 nucleotides line up with TRBD2. The trim removed 8 bases at V and 3 bases at J, leaving 4 bases unmatched. CDR3 length: 13 residues. CDR1 and CDR2 (germline): WNHNN, SYGVQD (reference sequence). The CDR3 loop reads CASASGSGYEQYF. The CDR3 DNA follows: TGCGCCAGCGCTAGCGGGAGCGGCTACGAGCAGTACTTC.

The rearrangement joins TRBV4-3 to TRBJ2-5; 11 nucleotides align to TRBD1. V trimming: 1 base; J trimming: 1 base; junction bases outside the gene matches: 5. Germline V lookup: CDR1 LGHNA, CDR2 YSLEER. There are 17 residues in the CDR3. The CDR3 sequence: CASSQGTGGSFQETQYF. CDR3 sequence (DNA): TGCGCCAGCAGCCAAGGGACAGGGGGCTCCTTCCAAGAGACCCAGTACTTC.